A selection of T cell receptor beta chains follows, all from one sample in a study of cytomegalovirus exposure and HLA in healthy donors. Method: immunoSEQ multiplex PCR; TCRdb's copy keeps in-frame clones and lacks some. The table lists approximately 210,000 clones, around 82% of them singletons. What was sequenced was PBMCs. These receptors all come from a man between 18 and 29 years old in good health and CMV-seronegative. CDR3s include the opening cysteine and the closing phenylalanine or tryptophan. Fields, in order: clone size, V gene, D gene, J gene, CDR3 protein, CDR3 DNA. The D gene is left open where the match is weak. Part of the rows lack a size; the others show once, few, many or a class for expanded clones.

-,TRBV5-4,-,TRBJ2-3,CASSLVQVADTQYF,TGTGCCAGCAGCTTGGTCCAGGTGGCCGATACGCAGTATTTT
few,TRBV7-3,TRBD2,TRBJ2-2,CASSFSGLAANTGELFF,TGTGCCAGCAGCTTCTCGGGACTAGCGGCTAACACCGGGGAGCTGTTTTTT
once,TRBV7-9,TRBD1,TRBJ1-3,CASSLRDRGKSGNTIYF,TGTGCCAGCAGCCTCCGGGACAGGGGGAAATCTGGAAACACCATATATTTT
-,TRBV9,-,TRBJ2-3,CASSLRITDTQYF,TGTGCCAGCAGCCTACGAATCACAGATACGCAGTATTTT
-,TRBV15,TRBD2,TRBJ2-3,CATSRALRGGGDTQYF,TGTGCCACCAGCAGAGCCTTGCGGGGGGGTGGAGATACGCAGTATTTT
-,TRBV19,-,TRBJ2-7,CASTDQGGTYEQYF,TGTGCCAGTACCGACCAGGGAGGTACGTACGAGCAGTACTTC
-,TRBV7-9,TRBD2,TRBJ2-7,CASSNPGTSGSYEQYF,TGTGCCAGCAGCAACCCCGGGACTAGCGGTTCCTACGAGCAGTACTTC
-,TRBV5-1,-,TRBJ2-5,CASSLHIIKTQYF,TGCGCCAGCAGCTTGCACATTATCAAGACCCAGTACTTC
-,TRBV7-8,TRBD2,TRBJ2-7,CASSSSGGGIPYEQYF,TGTGCCAGCAGCTCCTCGGGAGGGGGGATCCCCTACGAGCAGTACTTC
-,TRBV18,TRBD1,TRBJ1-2,CASSGQGAVGYGYTF,TGTGCCAGCAGCGGACAGGGGGCGGTAGGCTATGGCTACACCTTC
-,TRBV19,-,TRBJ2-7,CASGRSSYEQYF,TGTGCCAGTGGGCGTAGCTCCTACGAGCAGTACTTC
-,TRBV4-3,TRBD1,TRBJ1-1,CASSHEQGVLNTEAFF,TGCGCCAGCAGCCACGAACAGGGGGTTTTGAACACTGAAGCTTTCTTT
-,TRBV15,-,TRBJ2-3,CATSSPYSTDTQYF,TGTGCCACCAGCAGTCCCTATAGCACAGATACGCAGTATTTT
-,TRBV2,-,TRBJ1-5,CASSGGEQPQHF,TGTGCCAGCAGTGGGGGGGAACAGCCCCAGCATTTT
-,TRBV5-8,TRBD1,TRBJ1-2,CASSLQGPYGYTF,TGTGCCAGCAGCTTACAGGGGCCCTATGGCTACACCTTC
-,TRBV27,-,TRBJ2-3,CASKESTDTQYF,TGTGCCAGCAAAGAGAGCACAGATACGCAGTATTTT
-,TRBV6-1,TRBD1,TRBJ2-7,CASSDLGTGSYEQYF,TGTGCCAGCAGTGACTTGGGGACAGGTTCCTACGAGCAGTACTTC
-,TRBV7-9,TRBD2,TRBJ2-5,CASSRLAGVKTQYF,TGTGCCAGCAGCCGACTAGCGGGAGTGAAGACCCAGTACTTC
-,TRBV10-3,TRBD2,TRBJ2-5,CAISESAGGETQYF,TGTGCCATCAGTGAGTCCGCGGGGGGGGAGACCCAGTACTTC
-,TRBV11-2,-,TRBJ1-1,CASSLTEGNTEAFF,TGTGCCAGCAGCTTAACAGAGGGCAACACTGAAGCTTTCTTT
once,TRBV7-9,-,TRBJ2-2,CASSLAFQGKDTGELFF,TGTGCCAGCAGCTTAGCGTTCCAGGGGAAGGACACCGGGGAGCTGTTTTTT
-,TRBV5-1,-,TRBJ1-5,CASSLVSLGASGDNQPQHF,TGCGCCAGCAGCTTGGTCTCTTTAGGGGCCTCAGGAGACAATCAGCCCCAGCATTTT
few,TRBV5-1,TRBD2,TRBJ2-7,CASSALAGGPYEQYF,TGCGCCAGCAGCGCCTTAGCGGGCGGACCCTACGAGCAGTACTTC
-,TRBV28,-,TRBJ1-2,CASSRGQWGYGYTF,TGTGCCAGCAGTCGAGGACAGTGGGGCTATGGCTACACCTTC
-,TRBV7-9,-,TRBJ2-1,CASSLRAAGSANEQFF,TGTGCCAGCAGCTTAAGGGCGGCGGGGTCAGCTAATGAGCAGTTCTTC
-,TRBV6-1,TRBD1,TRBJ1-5,CASTRQGDQPQHF,TGTGCCAGCACCCGACAGGGAGATCAGCCCCAGCATTTT